This entry describes one TCR beta chain. Clones were read by immunoSEQ multiplex PCR, and TCRdb kept only the in-frame ones, dropping some. The sample has fewer than 400,000 clones, approximately 81% seen once. These data are taken from a study of blood T cell repertoires in COVID-19. The germline V gene encodes CDR1 SGHDT and CDR2 YYEEEE. CDR3 length equals 14 residues. The V gene end was trimmed by 2 bases and the J gene end by 7 bases; junction bases not matched to a gene: 8. This receptor was identified in a woman between 18 and 29 years old with acute or convalescent COVID-19. The sequencing input was peripheral blood. The chain joins TRBV5-6 to TRBJ1-2; 7 bases line up with TRBD1. This CDR3 is CASSFDRASPGYTF. The DNA of the CDR3 is TGTGCCAGCAGCTTCGACAGGGCGTCTCCTGGCTACACCTTC. Filled out from reference TRBV5-6 and TRBJ1-2, the complete variable domain reads DAGVTQSPTHLIKTRGQQVTLRCSPKSGHDTVSWYQQALGQGPQFIFQYYEEEERQRGNFPDRFSGHQFPNYSSELNVNALLLGDSALYLCASSFDRASPGYTFGSGTRLTVV.